A single sample gave rise to the 12 T cell receptor beta chains below, sequenced in a study of T cell responses to AZD1222 COVID-19 vaccine. Generated by immunoSEQ multiplex PCR, the TCRdb table keeps only in-frame clones and is missing some. The repertoire has approximately 140,000 clones, about 93% of them found once; the top ten carry over 1%. Sequencing was performed on peripheral blood, taken on day 0 of AZD1222 vaccination. All receptors derive from an adult in good health.

The gene calls are TRBV6-5 and TRBJ1-1, with D possibly TRBD1 on 5 matching bases. CDR1 MNHEY and CDR2 SVGAGI come from the germline V gene. The ends were cut back, 6 bases at V and 1 base at J, with 15 bases in the middle. CDR3 size: 15 residues. In nucleotides, the CDR3 is TGTGCCAGCAGATTCAGGGCGGGGGGGAACACTGAAGCTTTCTTT. It translates to CASRFRAGGNTEAFF.

V gene TRBV29-1 combines with J gene TRBJ2-1; D is uncertain. The germline V gene encodes CDR1 SQVTM and CDR2 ANQGSEA. V lost 3 bases to trimming and J lost 8 bases, with 14 bases between them. The CDR3 extends over 13 amino acids. The CDR3 is CSVEGKRIDEQFF. In DNA form, the CDR3 reads TGCAGCGTTGAGGGTAAGCGTATCGATGAGCAGTTCTTC.

Comment on this clone: One end of the junction does not line up with germline, which may come from a read error. V is TRBV28 and J is TRBJ2-1; TRBD1 matches 8 bases. The length of the CDR3 is 12 residues. In germline, CDR1 is MDHEN, CDR2 SYDVKM. The CDR3 region has the DNA TGTGCCAGCAGTTTGGACAGGGCCAATAGGGTCTTC. Protein: CASSLDRANRVF.

The genes are TRBV15 and TRBJ2-3, with TRBD1 identical over 7 bases. The CDR3 runs 15 residues. The germline V gene has CDR1 LNHNV and CDR2 YYDKDF (reference sequence). With 1 base clipped from V and 3 bases from J, the junction kept 4 bases outside the gene matches. The CDR3 coding sequence is TGTGCCACCAGCAGAGCGTCAGGGGGAACAGATACGCAGTATTTT. Its protein product is CATSRASGGTDTQYF.

The chain's CDR3 is CASSPAGGYTEAFF. The CDR3 DNA reads TGTGCCAGCAGCCCGGCGGGTGGGTACACTGAAGCTTTCTTT. V usage is TRBV11-2 and J usage is TRBJ1-1; no clear D. Trimming removed 5 bases at V and 3 bases at J, with 13 bases between. The length of the CDR3 is 14 residues. Germline loops: CDR1 SGHAT, CDR2 FQNNGV. Full variable domain (missing parts from reference TRBV11-2 and TRBJ1-1): EAGVAQSPRYKIIEKRQSVAFWCNPISGHATLYWYQQILGQGPKLLIQFQNNGVVDDSQLPKDRFSAERLKGVDSTLKIQPAKLEDSAVYLCASSPAGGYTEAFFGQGTRLTVV.

The J gene is TRBJ1-2, the V gene TRBV7-2; D gene ambiguous. Deletions cut 4 bases from V and 0 bases from J, with 6 bases between. Germline V gene lookup returns CDR1 SGHTA and CDR2 FQGNSA. The CDR3 runs 13 residues. The CDR3, as DNA: TGTGCCAGCAGCTCAAACCCTAACTATGGCTACACCTTC. Residues: CASSSNPNYGYTF.

This clone was counted a single time. The rearrangement joins TRBV7-8 to TRBJ1-1; 8 bases agree with TRBD1. Germline V gene lookup returns CDR1 SGHVS and CDR2 FQNEAQ. Trimming at V came to 5 bases and at J to 7 bases, leaving 9 bases not matched to a gene. CDR3 size: 14 residues. In DNA form, the CDR3 reads TGTGCCAGCAGCCTGAGGAACAGGGGGAGTGAAGCTTTCTTT. Its protein product is CASSLRNRGSEAFF. The full variable domain, rest sourced from reference TRBV7-8 and TRBJ1-1, is GAGVSQSPRYKVAKRGQDVALRCDPISGHVSLFWYQQALGQGPEFLTYFQNEAQLDKSGLPSDRFFAERPEGSVSTLKIQRTQQEDSAVYLCASSLRNRGSEAFFGQGTRLTVV.

V gene TRBV5-5 combines with J gene TRBJ1-1; D remains unclear. V lost 4 bases to trimming and J lost 4 bases, with 11 bases between them. Germline loops: CDR1 SGHKS, CDR2 YYEKEE (reference sequence). This CDR3 comprises 13 residues. CDR3 bases: TGTGCCAGCAGCCCCGCCACGCTCACTGAAGCTTTCTTT. Translated: CASSPATLTEAFF.

CDR3 region: CASSPLPGTEAFF. The CDR3 coding sequence is TGTGCCAGCTCACCATTGCCAGGTACTGAAGCTTTCTTT. The chain employs TRBV18 and TRBJ1-1; D gene uncertain. V lost 2 bases to trimming and J lost 5 bases, with 9 bases between them. The germline CDR1 and CDR2 sequences are KGHSH and LQKENI. The CDR3 has 13 amino acids.

V and J are TRBV10-3 and TRBJ2-1; 13 bases line up with TRBD2. Germline V CDR1 and CDR2: ENHRY, SYGVKD. The V gene end was trimmed by 0 bases and the J gene end by 6 bases; junction bases not matched to a gene: 8. The CDR3 loop spans 18 amino acids. The CDR3 region is CAISESSPGLAGANEQFF. DNA of the CDR3: TGTGCCATCAGTGAGTCGAGTCCCGGACTAGCGGGAGCCAATGAGCAGTTCTTC.

Only one count was recorded for this clone. This chain joins TRBV7-2 and TRBJ2-5; 8 bases fit TRBD2. The CDR3 consists of 14 residues. The junction had 7 bases not matched to a gene; V was cut back by 5 bases and J by 5 bases. Looked up from germline, CDR1 is SGHTA and CDR2 is FQGNSA. CDR3 nucleotides: TGTGCCAGCAGCACCAGACTAGCGCGGGAGACCCAGTACTTC. Amino acid sequence: CASSTRLARETQYF.

The chain employs TRBV2 and TRBJ1-6; D ambiguous. V gave up 6 bases and J gave up 9 bases, with 12 bases separating them. The CDR3 sequence is 13 residues long. Per the germline V gene, CDR1 is SNHLY and CDR2 is FYNNEI. CDR3 in DNA: TGTGCCAGCAGCCCCGGACGGACTTCACCCCTCCACTTT. Translating it yields CASSPGRTSPLHF.